This TCR beta chain stems from a study of OX40 agonist ivuxolimab in advanced cancers. Measured with immunoSEQ multiplex PCR; TCRdb has only the in-frame clones, and not every one. The top ten hold 3.5% to 5% of the sample, which has about 67,000 clones, about 90% seen once. In its sample, this clone was seen once. Its antigen is not identified. Study outcomes and limitations: Researchers did not establish what antigens the expanded peripheral T cells target.

Blood got drawn at baseline, again on cycle 4 day 1, and then on cycle 7 day 1. The ends were cut back, 6 bases at V and 1 base at J, with 19 bases in the middle. Germline V CDR1 and CDR2: KGHSH, LQKENI. The CDR3 is 17 residues long. This TCR was recovered from an adult with an advanced solid tumor such as melanoma, head and neck, liver or kidney cancer. J is TRBJ1-5 and V is TRBV18, with D possibly being TRBD1 (6 bases). The sequencing used CD4+ or CD8+ T cells sorted from blood, collected in a trial of the OX40 agonist ivuxolimab. This chain's CDR3 is CASSQSGQGRSNQPQHF. In nucleotides, the CDR3 is TGTGCCAGCTCGCAGTCCGGGCAGGGGCGAAGCAATCAGCCCCAGCATTTT. Supplemented by reference TRBV18 and TRBJ1-5, the full variable domain reads NAGVMQNPRHLVRRRGQEARLRCSPMKGHSHVYWYRQLPEEGLKFMVYLQKENIIDESGMPKERFSAEFPKEGPSILRIQQVVRGDSAAYFCASSQSGQGRSNQPQHFGDGTRLSIL.